Here is one T cell receptor beta chain with its context. Antigen: not known. The data were obtained in a study of T cell responses to AZD1222 COVID-19 vaccine. Points from the study as a whole: Females made up more of the donors, who were largely white British, and clonal diversity may have come out too low.

The repertoire was sequenced with immunoSEQ multiplex PCR; TCRdb's copy has only in-frame clones and lacks some. The data hold some 110,000 clones, with 88% observed a single time. This sequence originates from an adult who received the AZD1222 COVID-19 vaccine. The source was peripheral blood, collected 28 days after the second AZD1222 dose.

CDR3: CASSQRAGTDTQYF. CDR3 in DNA: TGCGCCAGCAGCCAGAGGGCTGGCACAGATACGCAGTATTTT. The V gene is TRBV5-1, the J gene TRBJ2-3, with D maybe TRBD2 (5 bases). CDR1 and CDR2 (germline): SGHRS, YFSETQ. The CDR3 has 14 amino acids. The V end was cut by 4 bases, the J end by 1 base, with 10 bases between.